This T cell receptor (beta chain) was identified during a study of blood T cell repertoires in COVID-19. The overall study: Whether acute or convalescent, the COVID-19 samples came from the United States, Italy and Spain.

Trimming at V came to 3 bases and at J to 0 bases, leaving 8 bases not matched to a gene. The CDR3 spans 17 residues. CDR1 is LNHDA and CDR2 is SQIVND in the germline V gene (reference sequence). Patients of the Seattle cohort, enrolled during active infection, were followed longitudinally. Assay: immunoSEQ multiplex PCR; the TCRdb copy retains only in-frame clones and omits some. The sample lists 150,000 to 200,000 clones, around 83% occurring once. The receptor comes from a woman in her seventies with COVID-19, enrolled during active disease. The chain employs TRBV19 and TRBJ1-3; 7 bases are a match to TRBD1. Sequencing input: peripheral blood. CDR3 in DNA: TGTGCCAGTAGTATCGCCGGGACAGTCGTCTCTGGAAACACCATATATTTT. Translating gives CASSIAGTVVSGNTIYF.